Each of the 20 T cell receptor beta chains below was sequenced from the same sample in a study of blood T cells in healthy people across ages. A sample-barcoded 5' primer and a J-beta primer mix were used in a second PCR of roughly 7 to 12 cycles. TCRdb reanalysed the 5' RACE reads using MiXCR and keeps one entry per CDR3 protein. The table shows 1.2 million to 1.5 million distinct CDR3 sequences, with approximately 63% occurring only once. The sample consisted of blood. The source of these receptors is a man aged 18 to 30 in good health.

This chain connects TRBV3-1 to TRBJ2-7, with a weak D call TRBD2 (5 bases). The CDR3 extends over 15 amino acids. Trimming cost V 4 bases and J 0 bases, with 13 bases left between them. Germline V gives CDR1 LGHDT, CDR2 YNNKEL (reference sequence). This CDR3 reads CASSPRAASSYEQYF. CDR3 DNA sequence: TGTGCCAGCAGCCCACGAGCGGCGAGCTCCTACGAGCAGTACTTC.

The J gene is TRBJ2-3, the V gene TRBV4-3; 8 bases match TRBD2. The length of the CDR3 is 17 residues. The germline V gene has CDR1 LGHNA and CDR2 YSLEER. The V gene end was trimmed by 0 bases and the J gene end by 5 bases; junction bases not matched to a gene: 10. CDR3 sequence (DNA): TGCGCCAGCAGCCAAGATAGCTCGGGGGGGTGGATAGATACGCAGTATTTT. Residues: CASSQDSSGGWIDTQYF.

The V and J genes are TRBV7-9 and TRBJ2-1; no clear D. Trimming stripped 5 bases from V and 6 bases from J, with 8 bases between. The germline V gene has CDR1 SEHNR and CDR2 FQNEAQ (reference sequence). CDR3 length equals 12 residues. The CDR3 protein is CASSRMGNEQFF. CDR3 sequence (DNA): TGTGCCAGCAGCCGCATGGGCAATGAGCAGTTCTTC.

The chain uses TRBV4-1 and TRBJ2-1; maybe TRBD1 (6 bases). The germline CDR1 and CDR2 sequences are MGHRA and YSYEKL. V was trimmed by 3 bases and J by 7 bases, leaving 16 bases between them. The CDR3 extends over 15 amino acids. CDR3 sequence: CASSQDQGPWNEQFF. The CDR3 nucleotides read TGCGCCAGCAGCCAGGACCAGGGGCCGTGGAATGAGCAGTTCTTC.

J is TRBJ2-1 and V is TRBV27; 11 bases fit TRBD2. The CDR3 has 20 amino acids. Germline V gene data show CDR1 as MNHEY and CDR2 as SMNVEV (reference sequence). The junction had 15 bases not matched to a gene; V was cut back by 5 bases and J by 0 bases. Written as DNA, the CDR3 is TGTGCCAGCAGTGGGATAGCGGGAGGGGTAGGTAAAGGCTCCTACAATGAGCAGTTCTTC. Its protein product is CASSGIAGGVGKGSYNEQFF.

The sample holds a few counts of this clonotype. This chain links TRBV27 with TRBJ2-7, with 9 bases identical to TRBD1. The length of the CDR3 is 16 residues. V gave up 0 bases and J gave up 3 bases; unmatched junction bases: 6. Germline assignment: CDR1 MNHEY and CDR2 SMNVEV (reference sequence). As DNA, the CDR3 is TGTGCCAGCAGTTTATCGGAGGCGGGACAGGGCTACGAGCAGTACTTC. Protein sequence: CASSLSEAGQGYEQYF.

The J gene is TRBJ1-2, the V gene TRBV27, with D hard to call. The length of the CDR3 is 12 residues. V was pared by 9 bases and J by 4 bases, with 12 bases between. CDR1 is MNHEY and CDR2 is SMNVEV in the germline V gene (reference sequence). The CDR3: CASLIPGYGYTF. For the CDR3, the DNA is TGTGCCAGTCTGATACCGGGCTATGGCTACACCTTC.

This clonotype has a single count. J is TRBJ2-3 and V is TRBV5-6; D might be TRBD2 (6 bases). There are 14 residues in the CDR3. Germline CDR1 and CDR2: SGHDT and YYEEEE. Between the trimmed V and J ends, which lost 6 bases and 3 bases, there was a span of 14 bases. Here the CDR3 DNA reads TGTGCCAGCACCAGGAGGGTGTCAACAGATACGCAGTATTTT. Translating it yields CASTRRVSTDTQYF.

The chain combines TRBV7-8 with TRBJ2-5; TRBD1 is a possible D gene (6 bases). TRBJ2-7 explains the end of the DNA better; the J call may be wrong. The germline CDR1 and CDR2 sequences are SGHVS and FQNEAQ. This CDR3 contains 16 residues. CDR3 loop: CASSLGRNRVSDEQYF. Here the CDR3 DNA reads TGTGCCAGCAGCTTAGGTCGTAACAGGGTGAGCGACGAGCAGTACTTC.

The chain carries TRBV6-5 and TRBJ2-2; either TRBD1 or TRBD2 may fit D (6 bases each). The germline V and J ends were trimmed by 6 bases and 4 bases, with 15 bases remaining between them. Germline V gene sequence: CDR1 MNHEY, CDR2 SVGAGI. CDR3 length equals 15 residues. Here the CDR3 reads CASRPPGGSTGELFF. The DNA of the CDR3 is TGTGCCAGCAGACCGCCCGGGGGCAGCACCGGGGAGCTGTTTTTT.

Here the CDR3 reads CASSREVAGADYEQYF. CDR3 DNA: TGTGCCAGCAGTCGGGAAGTAGCGGGAGCTGACTACGAGCAGTACTTC. The rearrangement links TRBV12-3 or TRBV12-4 to TRBJ2-7, with 9 bases identical to TRBD2. The trim removed 5 bases at V and 3 bases at J, leaving 11 bases unmatched. The CDR3 runs 16 residues.

This chain connects TRBV28 to TRBJ2-1; D unresolved. The CDR3 has 15 residues. V lost 3 bases, J lost 7 bases, and 16 bases lay in between. CDR1 and CDR2 from the germline V gene are MDHEN and SYDVKM. CDR3: CASSFTGQTMNEQFF. The CDR3 DNA sequence: TGTGCCAGCAGTTTTACGGGTCAGACCATGAATGAGCAGTTCTTC.

This clonotype was observed once. The V call is TRBV20-1, the J call TRBJ2-4; D not certain. The CDR3 sequence is 16 residues long. V was shortened by 5 bases and J by 0 bases, with 17 bases between the two germline ends. CDR1 is DFQATT, CDR2 SNEGSKA, per germline (reference sequence). This chain's CDR3 is CSASPLGSLAKNIQYF. The CDR3 region has the DNA TGCAGTGCTTCCCCTTTGGGCAGCTTAGCCAAAAACATTCAGTACTTC.

This chain connects TRBV4-1 to TRBJ1-6; D unresolved. The CDR3 contains 15 residues. The V and J ends lost 1 base and 7 bases respectively, with 11 bases between them. Germline CDR1 is MGHRA and CDR2 is YSYEKL. CDR3 sequence: CASSQGRTRNSPLHF. The CDR3 nucleotides are TGCGCCAGCAGCCAAGGGAGGACGAGAAATTCACCCCTCCACTTT.

This chain connects TRBV7-9 to TRBJ2-3, with a possible D match to TRBD2 (5 bases). V lost 4 bases and J lost 2, with 13 bases in between. The CDR3 is made up of 15 amino acids. Looked up from germline, CDR1 is SEHNR and CDR2 is FQNEAQ (reference sequence). Written as DNA, the CDR3 is TGTGCCAGCAGCTCCACTGCCGGGGACACAGATACGCAGTATTTT. It is translated as CASSSTAGDTDTQYF.

The rearrangement links TRBV2 to TRBJ1-1; unclear D gene. The CDR3 consists of 11 residues. The V end was cut by 3 bases, the J end by 5 bases, with 4 bases between. The germline V gene encodes CDR1 SNHLY and CDR2 FYNNEI. In nucleotides, the CDR3 is TGTGCCAGCAGTGACATGACTGAAGCTTTCTTT. Protein product: CASSDMTEAFF.

Regarding this clonotype: Sequence at one end of the junction differs from germline and may be a read error. The CDR3 protein is CASSLLKASGTEAFF. Written as DNA, the CDR3 is TGCGCCAGCAGTCTGTTGAAGGCCTCGGGGACTGAAGCTTTCTTT. The rearrangement joins TRBV6-5 to TRBJ1-1; D remains unclear. This CDR3 contains 15 residues. CDR1 MNHEY and CDR2 SVGAGI come from the germline V gene.

In its sample, this clonotype was seen a few times. V and J are TRBV6-1 and TRBJ1-5; 8 bases align to TRBD1. Germline V gene sequence: CDR1 MNHNS, CDR2 SASEGT. With 2 bases clipped from V and 6 bases from J, the junction kept 6 bases outside the gene matches. The CDR3 extends over 15 amino acids. The CDR3, as DNA: TGTGCCAGCAGTGAATTGGACAGGGTCGGTCAGCCCCAGCATTTT. Translated: CASSELDRVGQPQHF.

The genes are TRBV5-1 and TRBJ2-7, with TRBD1 matching 9 bases. The CDR3 has 18 residues. The germline V gene has CDR1 SGHRS and CDR2 YFSETQ. The trim removed 4 bases at V and 3 bases at J, leaving 17 bases unmatched. The chain's CDR3 is CASSPLGPGTGHDYEQYF. In DNA, the CDR3 is TGCGCCAGCAGCCCCCTGGGGCCGGGGACAGGGCACGACTACGAGCAGTACTTC.

This clonotype was picked up one time. This chain links TRBV5-1 with TRBJ2-5; D may be TRBD1 (6 bases). V shed 2 bases and J shed 3 bases, with 8 bases lying between them. In germline, CDR1 is SGHRS, CDR2 YFSETQ. There are 13 residues in the CDR3. Here the CDR3 DNA reads TGCGCCAGCAGCTTTCAGGGGAAAGAGACCCAGTACTTC. Residues: CASSFQGKETQYF.